This section outlines one TCR beta chain sequence together with its context. Looked up from germline, CDR1 is SGHAT and CDR2 is FQNNGV. V lost 3 bases to trimming and J lost 4 bases, with 6 bases between them. The length of the CDR3 is 12 residues. This specimen belongs to a study of T cell changes during pregnancy in multiple sclerosis. Measured with immunoSEQ multiplex PCR; TCRdb has only the in-frame clones, and not every one. The sample consists of about 57,000 clones, 90% of them appearing once. The receptor comes from a female donor in good health, enrolled as a control in a pregnancy study. The rearrangement links TRBV11-2 to TRBJ1-2; TRBD1 is a possible D gene (5 bases). Sequenced material: peripheral blood, taken in the first trimester of pregnancy. This CDR3 reads CASSLTVYGYTF. The CDR3 coding sequence is TGTGCCAGCAGCTTGACAGTCTATGGCTACACCTTC.